A single sample gave rise to the 8 T cell receptor beta chains below, sequenced in a study of Ad26.COV2.S vaccination and SARS-CoV-2 variants. The treatment was: roughly 19 received Ad26.COV2.S at low or high dose, single or two shots; a few received placebo; per-sample allocation not given. Material that was analyzed had been drawn on day 63 after the first vaccine or placebo injection. Here immunoSEQ multiplex PCR was the method, and the copy in TCRdb shows in-frame clones only, minus some. The sample has roughly 420,000 clones, about 91% seen once; the top ten hold around 2.6%. Sequenced material: peripheral blood, taken in a trial of Ad26.COV2.S vaccine versus placebo. The receptor set was obtained from a person aged 18-65 years who received the Ad26.COV2.S COVID-19 vaccine or a placebo.

The chain combines TRBV5-1 with TRBJ2-5, with a tentative D call TRBD1 (5 bases). Germline CDR1 is SGHRS and CDR2 is YFSETQ. The CDR3 consists of 14 residues. Trimming removed 0 bases at V and 4 bases at J, with 10 bases between. The CDR3 spells CASSLGRQGETQYF. The CDR3 DNA follows: TGCGCCAGCAGCTTGGGTAGGCAGGGAGAGACCCAGTACTTC.

The V and J genes are TRBV5-1 and TRBJ1-2; tentative D call: TRBD1 (6 bases). V was shortened by 4 bases and J by 7 bases, with 14 bases between the two germline ends. In germline, CDR1 is SGHRS, CDR2 YFSETQ. CDR3 length equals 13 residues. CDR3 coding DNA: TGCGCCAGCAGCGTGGACAGTGGCGGTGGCTACACCTTC. This encodes CASSVDSGGGYTF. Using reference TRBV5-1 and TRBJ1-2 for the parts outside the CDR3, the full variable domain is KAGVTQTPRYLIKTRGQQVTLSCSPISGHRSVSWYQQTPGQGLQFLFEYFSETQRNKGNFPGRFSGRQFSNSRSEMNVSTLELGDSALYLCASSVDSGGGYTFGSGTRLTVV.

The chain has TRBV19 and TRBJ1-4, with 7 bases aligning to TRBD1. Trimming cost V 7 bases and J 7 bases; bases outside gene matches: 9. CDR1 and CDR2 (germline): LNHDA, SQIVND (reference sequence). The CDR3 consists of 14 residues. The CDR3 DNA reads TGTGCCAGTACCCTGACAGGGTATGGTGAAAAACTGTTTTTT. Translation gives CASTLTGYGEKLFF.

This clone was detected once. This chain links TRBV5-4 with TRBJ2-7; 8 positions agree with TRBD1. Per germline, CDR1 SGHNT and CDR2 YYREEE (reference sequence). This CDR3 has 15 residues. The junction had 6 bases not matched to a gene; V was cut back by 0 bases and J by 4 bases. Written as DNA, the CDR3 is TGTGCCAGCAGCTTGGGGACAGGGCCGACGTACGAGCAGTACTTC. It is translated as CASSLGTGPTYEQYF.

The rearrangement joins TRBV10-2 to TRBJ2-5; no clear D gene. V lost 3 bases and J 5 bases, leaving 7 bases between the germline ends. This CDR3 comprises 12 residues. Germline lookup yields CDR1 WSHSY and CDR2 SAAADI. The CDR3 coding sequence is TGCGCCAGCAGTGATGGTGGTGAGACCCAGTACTTC. As protein: CASSDGGETQYF.

The chain joins TRBV18 to TRBJ1-1; D is uncertain. The CDR3 extends over 14 amino acids. V lost 3 bases and J lost 3, with 11 bases in between. From germline, CDR1 is KGHSH and CDR2 LQKENI. CDR3 coding DNA: TGTGCCAGCTCACCGTCGGTCTCGGACACTGAAGCTTTCTTT. This gives the protein CASSPSVSDTEAFF.

The V and J genes are TRBV7-9 and TRBJ2-1, with a weak D call TRBD2 (6 bases). The CDR3 covers 15 residues. The germline V gene has CDR1 SEHNR and CDR2 FQNEAQ (reference sequence). Trimming took 5 bases from V and 4 from J, leaving 15 bases between them. In DNA, the CDR3 is TGTGCCAGCAGCCCACTTGTTGCGGGATACAATGAGCAGTTCTTC. It codes for CASSPLVAGYNEQFF.

The genes are TRBV5-1 and TRBJ2-5; 7 bases line up with TRBD2. V was pared by 7 bases and J by 7 bases, with 10 bases of the junction left unmatched. The CDR3 sequence is 13 residues long. The germline CDR1 and CDR2 sequences are SGHRS and YFSETQ. CDR3 in amino acids: CASALAAPRTQYF. CDR3 coding DNA: TGCGCCAGCGCTCTAGCGGCCCCCCGGACCCAGTACTTC.